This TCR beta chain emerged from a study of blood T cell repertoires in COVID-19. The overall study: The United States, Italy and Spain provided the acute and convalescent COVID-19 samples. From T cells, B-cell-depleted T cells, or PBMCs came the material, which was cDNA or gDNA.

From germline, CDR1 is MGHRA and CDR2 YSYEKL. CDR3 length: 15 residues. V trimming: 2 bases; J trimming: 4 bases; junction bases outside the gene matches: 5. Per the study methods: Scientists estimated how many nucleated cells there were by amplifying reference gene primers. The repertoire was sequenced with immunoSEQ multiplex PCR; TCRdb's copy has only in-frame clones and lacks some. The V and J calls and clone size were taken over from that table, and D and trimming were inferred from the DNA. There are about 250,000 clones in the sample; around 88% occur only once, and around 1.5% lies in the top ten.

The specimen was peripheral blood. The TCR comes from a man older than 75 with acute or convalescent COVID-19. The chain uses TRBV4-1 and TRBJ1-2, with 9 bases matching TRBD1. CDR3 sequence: CASSQSGQGSYGYTF. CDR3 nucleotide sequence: TGCGCCAGCAGCCAATCGGGACAGGGAAGCTATGGCTACACCTTC.